This T cell receptor (beta chain) was sequenced for a study of post-analysis software for immune sequencing data. CDR1 SGHVS and CDR2 FNYEAQ come from the germline V gene. The CDR3 is made up of 14 amino acids. V lost 4 bases and J 7 bases, leaving 14 bases between the germline ends. Sequencing libraries made from TCR beta cDNA carried unique molecular identifiers. One entry per CDR3 protein results from TCRdb running MiXCR on the PCR reads. The table lists 700,000 to 800,000 distinct CDR3 sequences, roughly 29% of them singletons, with around 0.55% in the top ten. Comment on this clonotype: Antigen unknown.

Findings and limits, study-wide: Diversity measured as normalized Chao1 was significantly lower in multiple sclerosis patients than in controls. The study found TRBV5-6, TRBV5-1 and TRBV20-1 among 4 or 5 TRBV segments more frequent in patients than controls.

The chain uses TRBV7-6 and TRBJ2-1; D perhaps matches TRBD2 (5 bases). The material sequenced was blood. The receptor was derived from a girl between 5 and 17 years old with multiple sclerosis. In nucleotides, the CDR3 is TGTGCCAGCAGCTCTGTCTTCCCGGGGAATGAGCAGTTCTTC. The encoded protein is CASSSVFPGNEQFF.